These 24 T cell receptor beta chains came from one sample sequenced in a study of OX40 agonist ivuxolimab in advanced cancers. Sequenced by immunoSEQ multiplex PCR; TCRdb stores in-frame clones only, minus some. The profile covers fewer than 90,000 clones, with 90% to 95% appearing a single time and about 2.3% taken by the ten largest. Sequenced material: CD4+ or CD8+ T cells sorted from blood, taken in a trial of the OX40 agonist ivuxolimab. These TCRs come from an adult with an advanced solid tumor such as melanoma, head and neck, liver or kidney cancer.

The chain is built from TRBV2 and TRBJ2-5, with D unresolved. Germline assignment: CDR1 SNHLY and CDR2 FYNNEI. Deletions cut 7 bases from V and 5 bases from J, with 17 bases between. The CDR3 covers 14 residues. The CDR3: CASNLRRPSETQYF. CDR3 nucleotides: TGTGCCAGCAACTTGAGGCGCCCCTCGGAGACCCAGTACTTC.

This clone was seen only once. The rearrangement links TRBV14 to TRBJ2-5; D possibly uses TRBD1 or TRBD2 (5 bases each). CDR3 size: 13 residues. CDR1 and CDR2 from the germline V gene are SGHDN and FVKESK. V was trimmed by 8 bases and J by 3 bases, leaving 13 bases between them. The CDR3 nucleotides are TGTGCCAGCCGCAGTTTGGGGGAAGAGACCCAGTACTTC. As protein: CASRSLGEETQYF.

This chain links TRBV27 with TRBJ1-6; TRBD1 might be the D (6 bases). Germline V gene sequence: CDR1 MNHEY, CDR2 SMNVEV (reference sequence). V lost 3 bases and J lost 7, with 16 bases in between. The length of the CDR3 is 16 residues. CDR3 sequence: CASSLDSAVQNSPLHF. For the CDR3, the DNA is TGTGCCAGCAGTTTGGACAGTGCCGTACAGAATTCACCCCTCCACTTT.

V and J are TRBV6-6 and TRBJ1-2; 9 bases are a match to TRBD1. The length of the CDR3 is 14 residues. V was pared by 6 bases and J by 5 bases, with 7 bases of the junction left unmatched. Germline CDR1 MNHNY, CDR2 SVGAGI (reference sequence). The CDR3 coding sequence is TGTGCCAGCAGCACTACAGGGGGCTGGTATGGCTACACCTTC. This gives the protein CASSTTGGWYGYTF.

The genes are TRBV5-1 and TRBJ1-1, with unresolved D. The germline V and J ends were trimmed by 4 bases and 0 bases, with 7 bases remaining between them. CDR3 length: 13 amino acids. CDR1 is SGHRS and CDR2 is YFSETQ in the germline V gene. CDR3 DNA sequence: TGCGCCAGCAGCACGGATGTGAACACTGAAGCTTTCTTT. Residues: CASSTDVNTEAFF. Full variable domain (outside the CDR3, taken from reference TRBV5-1 and TRBJ1-1): KAGVTQTPRYLIKTRGQQVTLSCSPISGHRSVSWYQQTPGQGLQFLFEYFSETQRNKGNFPGRFSGRQFSNSRSEMNVSTLELGDSALYLCASSTDVNTEAFFGQGTRLTVV.

The rearrangement links TRBV2 to TRBJ2-7; TRBD2 aligns across 11 bases. Trimming removed 6 bases from V and 2 bases from J; junction bases left unmatched: 3. The CDR3 length is 14 residues. Germline V gene lookup returns CDR1 SNHLY and CDR2 FYNNEI. CDR3 DNA: TGTGCCAGCAGAATTAGCGGGAGGGCCTACGAGCAGTACTTC. Its protein product is CASRISGRAYEQYF.

The genes are TRBV14 and TRBJ1-3, with unresolved D. V was trimmed by 4 bases and J by 1 base, leaving 17 bases between them. The CDR3 totals 17 residues. Germline V gene sequence: CDR1 SGHDN, CDR2 FVKESK. The CDR3 DNA reads as TGTGCCAGCAGCCCCAAAGCCCCTTCCCGTTCTGGAAACACCATATATTTT. Translation: CASSPKAPSRSGNTIYF.

The rearrangement links TRBV6-5 to TRBJ2-7; the D is unclear. Germline CDR1 is MNHEY and CDR2 is SVGAGI. Deletions cut 6 bases from V and 4 bases from J, with 13 bases between. CDR3 length equals 13 residues. This chain's CDR3 is CASSDPGSYEQYF. In DNA form, the CDR3 reads TGTGCCAGCAGCGACCCCGGGTCGTACGAGCAGTACTTC.

This clone was recorded once. The V call is TRBV30, the J call TRBJ2-1; 9 nucleotides match TRBD1. The CDR3 has 13 amino acids. V shed 3 bases, J shed 9 bases, and the junction held 6 bases outside the gene matches. The germline gives CDR1 GTSNPN, CDR2 SVGIG (reference sequence). The CDR3 sequence is CAWRTGGWAEQFF. The CDR3 DNA follows: TGTGCCTGGAGGACAGGGGGATGGGCTGAGCAGTTCTTC.

The J gene is TRBJ1-5, the V gene TRBV28; no firm D call. The V gene's germline CDR1 is MDHEN and CDR2 SYDVKM. This CDR3 has 15 amino acids. V was pared by 5 bases and J by 7 bases, with 18 bases between. The CDR3 region is CASSPAQERRQPQHF. The CDR3 region has the DNA TGTGCCAGCAGTCCCGCCCAGGAGCGGCGGCAGCCCCAGCATTTT.

The V and J genes are TRBV5-1 and TRBJ2-5; D possibly corresponds to TRBD2 (6 bases). The J call may be faulty, since TRBJ2-7 better matches the DNA end. CDR3 length: 14 residues. The germline V gene has CDR1 SGHRS and CDR2 YFSETQ. The CDR3 sequence: CASSLGYGGYEQYF. CDR3 nucleotide sequence: TGCGCCAGCAGCTTGGGTTACGGGGGATACGAGCAGTACTTC.

The chain joins TRBV6-6 to TRBJ2-3; D is uncertain. From germline, CDR1 is MNHNY and CDR2 SVGAGI (reference sequence). There are 14 residues in the CDR3. The V end was cut by 2 bases, the J end by 3 bases, with 9 bases between. This CDR3 reads CASSYPARTDTQYF. CDR3 coding DNA: TGTGCCAGCAGTTACCCCGCTAGAACAGATACGCAGTATTTT.

The chain has TRBV19 and TRBJ2-2; the match to TRBD1 covers 8 bases. Germline V CDR1 and CDR2: LNHDA, SQIVND (reference sequence). This CDR3 is built from 16 residues. J gave up 1 base and V 6 bases, and 7 bases lay outside the gene matches. In DNA form, the CDR3 reads TGTGCCAGTAGACCCCCGGGACAGGTGAACACCGGGGAGCTGTTTTTT. Translation: CASRPPGQVNTGELFF.

V gene TRBV5-1 combines with J gene TRBJ2-7; tentative D call: TRBD1 (6 bases). The V gene's germline CDR1 is SGHRS and CDR2 YFSETQ. The CDR3 sequence is 16 residues long. Trimming left V 0 bases short and J 0 bases short, with 13 bases between. The CDR3 DNA follows: TGCGCCAGCAGCTTGGGGGCGACAGGTAGCTCCTACGAGCAGTACTTC. This codes for CASSLGATGSSYEQYF.

V and J are TRBV28 and TRBJ1-3; D is perhaps TRBD1 (6 bases). V was trimmed by 6 bases and J by 3 bases, leaving 18 bases between them. Germline CDR1 reads MDHEN; CDR2 reads SYDVKM. The CDR3 has 16 amino acids. Here the CDR3 DNA reads TGTGCCAGCAGCCTTACAGGGACCCTAGGTGGAAACACCATATATTTT. Protein: CASSLTGTLGGNTIYF.

The rearrangement uses TRBV5-1 and TRBJ1-3; D remains ambiguous. The CDR3 sequence is 14 residues long. V was shortened by 1 base and J by 0 bases, with 5 bases between the two germline ends. Germline values: CDR1 SGHRS, CDR2 YFSETQ. Here the CDR3 reads CASSLKGSGNTIYF. In DNA form, the CDR3 reads TGCGCCAGCAGCTTGAAAGGCTCTGGAAACACCATATATTTT.

This chain uses TRBV5-1 with TRBJ1-1; possibly TRBD1 for D (5 bases). Trimming removed 1 base from V and 2 bases from J, with 9 bases in between. The length of the CDR3 is 14 residues. In germline, CDR1 is SGHRS, CDR2 YFSETQ. CDR3 protein: CASSLRDGNTEAFF. In DNA, the CDR3 is TGCGCCAGCAGCTTGAGGGACGGAAACACTGAAGCTTTCTTT.

This chain connects TRBV11-2 to TRBJ1-3; the D is unclear. This CDR3 comprises 17 residues. CDR1 SGHAT and CDR2 FQNNGV come from the germline V gene. The V end was cut by 5 bases, the J end by 2 bases, with 19 bases between. CDR3: CASSPLRGSSAGNTIYF. CDR3 coding DNA: TGTGCCAGCAGCCCGCTCCGGGGTTCATCAGCTGGAAACACCATATATTTT.

This clone has only one observation. The J gene is TRBJ2-7, the V gene TRBV7-2, with 8 bases matching TRBD1. The CDR3 contains 14 residues. After removal of 5 bases from V and 1 base from J, the junction contained 4 bases not matched to a gene. Germline V gives CDR1 SGHTA, CDR2 FQGNSA. The CDR3 nucleotides read TGTGCCAGCAGCACAAGACAGGGGTCCTACGAGCAGTACTTC. Its protein product is CASSTRQGSYEQYF. The variable domain in full, with the rest retrieved from reference TRBV7-2 and TRBJ2-7, is GAGVSQSPSNKVTEKGKDVELRCDPISGHTALYWYRQSLGQGLEFLIYFQGNSAPDKSGLPSDRFSAERTGGSVSTLTIQRTQQEDSAVYLCASSTRQGSYEQYFGPGTRLTVT.

The rearrangement joins TRBV5-1 to TRBJ1-1, with D uncertain. Trimming took off 5 bases at V and 1 base at J, with 9 bases between the two ends. This CDR3 contains 13 residues. Germline V gene sequence: CDR1 SGHRS, CDR2 YFSETQ. CDR3 sequence (DNA): TGCGCCAGCAGGATAGATTCGAACACTGAAGCTTTCTTT. Translation: CASRIDSNTEAFF.

V and J are TRBV2 and TRBJ2-7; D might be TRBD1 (6 bases). The V gene lost 7 bases and the J gene lost 2 bases, with 12 bases spanning the gap. Germline V gene lookup returns CDR1 SNHLY and CDR2 FYNNEI. This CDR3 contains 13 residues. The CDR3: CASKYGQTYEQYF. CDR3 nucleotide sequence: TGTGCCAGCAAATATGGACAGACCTACGAGCAGTACTTC. Full variable domain (rest looked up from reference TRBV2 and TRBJ2-7): EPEVTQTPSHQVTQMGQEVILRCVPISNHLYFYWYRQILGQKVEFLVSFYNNEISEKSEIFDDQFSVERPDGSNFTLKIRSTKLEDSAMYFCASKYGQTYEQYFGPGTRLTVT.

This sequence joins TRBV4-2 and TRBJ2-5; 11 nucleotides align to TRBD2. Unmatched junction bases numbered 13, after V lost 2 bases and J lost 5 bases. Germline V lookup: CDR1 LGHNA, CDR2 YNFKEQ. This CDR3 comprises 18 residues. In DNA form, the CDR3 reads TGTGCCAGCAGCCAAATAGCGACTAGCGGGGCTGGGGGGGAGACCCAGTACTTC. It encodes CASSQIATSGAGGETQYF.

V is TRBV27 and J is TRBJ1-3, with D unresolved. The length of the CDR3 is 13 residues. Germline CDR1 is MNHEY and CDR2 is SMNVEV (reference sequence). Trimming took 5 bases from V and 4 from J, leaving 9 bases between them. The chain's CDR3 is CASSNAPGNTIYF. The DNA of the CDR3 is TGTGCCAGCAGTAACGCCCCAGGAAACACCATATATTTT.

The genes are TRBV5-1 and TRBJ2-7, with D unresolved. V lost 0 bases and J 1 base, leaving 8 bases between the germline ends. The length of the CDR3 is 14 residues. CDR1 is SGHRS and CDR2 is YFSETQ in the germline V gene. The CDR3 is CASSLEGGSYEQYF. As DNA, the CDR3 is TGCGCCAGCAGCTTGGAGGGCGGTTCCTACGAGCAGTACTTC.